The sample holds one count of the clone carrying this T cell receptor beta chain. Its antigen is still unknown. Some clones are missing from TCRdb's copy, which holds only in-frame ones; the method was immunoSEQ multiplex PCR. This table has some 14,000 clones, 62% appearing once. Stage II-IVA oral cavity squamous cell carcinoma was new and untreated by systemic or radiation therapy. Cohort: HPV-negative, locally advanced oral cavity squamous cell carcinoma patients. The length of the CDR3 is 14 residues. V lost 5 bases and J lost 4; bases outside the gene matches: 3. From germline, CDR1 is SEHNR and CDR2 FQNEAQ (reference sequence). The data derive from a study of neoadjuvant anti-PD-1 for oral cavity cancer. Study results and caveats: Only a few patients per response group were TCR-analyzed; validation needed.

The sequencing used PBMCs, collected before nivolumab (anti-PD-1) treatment. The genes are TRBV7-9 and TRBJ1-5; TRBD1 matches 9 bases. The receptor's source is a person between 40 and 85 years old with oral cavity squamous cell carcinoma. The CDR3 DNA follows: TGTGCCAGCAGCGAAGACAGGGGGAATCAGCCCCAGCATTTT. This gives the protein CASSEDRGNQPQHF.